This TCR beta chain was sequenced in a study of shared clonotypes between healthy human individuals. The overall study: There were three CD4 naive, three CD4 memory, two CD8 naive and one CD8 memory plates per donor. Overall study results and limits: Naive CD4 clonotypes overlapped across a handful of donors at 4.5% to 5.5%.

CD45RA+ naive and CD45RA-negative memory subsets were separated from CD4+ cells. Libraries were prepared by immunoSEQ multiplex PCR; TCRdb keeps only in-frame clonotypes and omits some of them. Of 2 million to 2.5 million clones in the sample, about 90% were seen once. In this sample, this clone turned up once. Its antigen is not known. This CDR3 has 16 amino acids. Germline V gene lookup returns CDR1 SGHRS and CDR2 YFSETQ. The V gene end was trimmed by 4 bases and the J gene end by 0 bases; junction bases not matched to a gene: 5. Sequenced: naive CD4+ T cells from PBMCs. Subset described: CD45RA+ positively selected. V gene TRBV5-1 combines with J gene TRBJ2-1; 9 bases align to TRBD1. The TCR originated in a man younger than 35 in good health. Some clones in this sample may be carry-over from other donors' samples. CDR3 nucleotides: TGCGCCAGCAGCCCAACGACAGGGGGCTCCTACAATGAGCAGTTCTTC. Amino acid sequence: CASSPTTGGSYNEQFF.